One and the same sample provided the 5 T cell receptor beta chains below, sequenced in a study of blood T cell repertoires in COVID-19. Using immunoSEQ multiplex PCR, the repertoire was profiled, and TCRdb retains in-frame clones only, with some absent. This table has 70,000 to 75,000 clones, around four fifths appearing once. What was sequenced was peripheral blood. These receptors were taken from an older woman with acute or convalescent COVID-19.

The CDR3 protein is CASSPDRLQQETQYF. In DNA, the CDR3 is TGTGCCAGCAGCCCGGACAGGCTGCAGCAAGAGACCCAGTACTTC. The rearrangement uses TRBV7-8 and TRBJ2-5; TRBD1 matches 7 bases. V shed 5 bases, J shed 2 bases, and the junction held 8 bases outside the gene matches. CDR3 length equals 15 residues. Germline V gene data show CDR1 as SGHVS and CDR2 as FQNEAQ.

V gene TRBV10-3 combines with J gene TRBJ1-2; D call uncertain. With 7 bases removed from V and 7 bases from J, the gap between germline ends came to 13 bases. CDR3 length equals 12 residues. In germline, CDR1 is ENHRY, CDR2 SYGVKD. The chain's CDR3 is CAIMSNGGGYTF. CDR3 coding DNA: TGTGCCATCATGAGTAACGGCGGTGGCTACACCTTC.

The chain is built from TRBV30 and TRBJ1-6, with D perhaps matching TRBD1 (5 bases). This CDR3 is 17 amino acids long. Per germline, CDR1 GTSNPN and CDR2 SVGIG (reference sequence). Deletions cut 0 bases from V and 6 bases from J, with 18 bases between. The CDR3 sequence is CAWSVRDSHPRNSPLHF. CDR3 DNA: TGTGCCTGGAGTGTACGAGACAGTCACCCTCGTAATTCACCCCTCCACTTT.

This chain joins TRBV7-9 and TRBJ1-6; 8 positions match TRBD1. This CDR3 is 16 amino acids long. V lost 5 bases, J lost 3 bases, and 6 bases stayed unmatched. Germline V lookup: CDR1 SEHNR, CDR2 FQNEAQ (reference sequence). The CDR3 here is CASSLGTGDYNSPLHF. CDR3 nucleotide sequence: TGTGCCAGCAGCCTAGGGACAGGCGACTATAATTCACCCCTCCACTTT. The full variable domain, its missing parts supplied by reference TRBV7-9 and TRBJ1-6, is DTGVSQNPRHKITKRGQNVTFRCDPISEHNRLYWYRQTLGQGPEFLTYFQNEAQLEKSRLLSDRFSAERPKGSFSTLEIQRTEQGDSAMYLCASSLGTGDYNSPLHFGNGTRLTVT.

V is TRBV2 and J is TRBJ2-5, with TRBD2 identical over 10 bases. V dropped 8 bases and J dropped 5; count of bases not matched to a gene: 11. The CDR3 has 15 residues. Germline loops: CDR1 SNHLY, CDR2 FYNNEI. DNA for the CDR3: TGTGCCAGCCTAAAGGGAGCGGGAGGGGAGGAGACCCAGTACTTC. Translating gives CASLKGAGGEETQYF.